The 29 T cell receptor beta chains below were found in one sample sequenced in a study of T cell changes during pregnancy in multiple sclerosis. Method: immunoSEQ multiplex PCR; TCRdb's copy keeps in-frame clones and lacks some. The table includes more than 35,000 clones, about 90% detected once. The material sequenced was CD4+ T cells from peripheral blood mononuclear cells, taken in the third trimester of pregnancy. The origin of the receptors is a female donor in good health, enrolled as a control in a pregnancy study.

The chain links TRBV27 to TRBJ1-6; no reliable D call. The CDR3 spans 13 residues. Per germline, CDR1 MNHEY and CDR2 SMNVEV (reference sequence). V lost 6 bases, J lost 8 bases, and 11 bases lay in between. CDR3 region: CASRSGSHSPLHF. In DNA, the CDR3 is TGTGCCAGCAGGAGCGGTAGCCATTCACCCCTCCACTTT.

V gene TRBV4-2 combines with J gene TRBJ1-3; D possibly corresponds to TRBD1 (5 bases). The CDR3 is 17 residues long. Per germline, CDR1 LGHNA and CDR2 YNFKEQ. Trimming stripped 2 bases from V and 0 bases from J, with 14 bases between. The CDR3 sequence is CASSQFRGWNSGNTIYF. In DNA, the CDR3 is TGTGCCAGCAGCCAATTTAGGGGTTGGAACTCTGGAAACACCATATATTTT.

The V gene is TRBV2, the J gene TRBJ2-7; TRBD2 matches at 7 bases. Germline V gives CDR1 SNHLY, CDR2 FYNNEI. The junction had 12 bases not matched to a gene; V was cut back by 1 base and J by 3 bases. This CDR3 comprises 17 residues. CDR3 protein: CASSEGAGALKIYEQYF. The CDR3 DNA reads as TGTGCCAGCAGTGAAGGGGCGGGAGCCCTAAAGATCTACGAGCAGTACTTC.

The genes are TRBV10-3 and TRBJ2-7, with D perhaps TRBD2 (7 bases). V lost 11 bases, J lost 0 bases, and 14 bases lay in between. The CDR3 length is 13 residues. Germline-derived CDR1 and CDR2 are ENHRY and SYGVKD. The CDR3 coding sequence is TGTGCCCATTGGGGGGGCCCCTCCTACGAGCAGTACTTC. Its translation: CAHWGGPSYEQYF.

The chain is built from TRBV7-9 and TRBJ1-3; D perhaps matches TRBD1 (5 bases). CDR3 size: 16 residues. V was cut by 11 bases and J by 0 bases, with 20 bases left in between. Looked up from germline, CDR1 is SEHNR and CDR2 is FQNEAQ (reference sequence). CDR3: CADTPGREGSGNTIYF. In DNA form, the CDR3 reads TGTGCCGATACCCCGGGCAGGGAAGGCTCTGGAAACACCATATATTTT. Supplemented by reference TRBV7-9 and TRBJ1-3, the full variable domain reads DTGVSQNPRHKITKRGQNVTFRCDPISEHNRLYWYRQTLGQGPEFLTYFQNEAQLEKSRLLSDRFSAERPKGSFSTLEIQRTEQGDSAMYLCADTPGREGSGNTIYFGEGSWLTVV.

The chain has TRBV10-1 and TRBJ2-3; 10 bases fit TRBD1. The CDR3 consists of 15 residues. The trim removed 3 bases at V and 6 bases at J, leaving 6 bases unmatched. Germline V gives CDR1 WNHNN, CDR2 SYGVQD (reference sequence). DNA for the CDR3: TGCGCCAGCAGTGACGGGACAGGGGTTATCGATACGCAGTATTTT. Its translation is CASSDGTGVIDTQYF.

The rearrangement links TRBV28 to TRBJ1-4; D is unresolved. This CDR3 has 17 amino acids. CDR1 MDHEN and CDR2 SYDVKM come from the germline V gene. The V end lost 6 bases, the J end lost 5 bases, and 22 bases lay between the germline ends. The CDR3 protein is CASSFLRFARPNEKLFF. The CDR3 DNA reads TGTGCCAGCAGCTTCCTGAGGTTTGCCCGCCCCAATGAAAAACTGTTTTTT.

This clone was detected only once. Here the CDR3 reads CASSLAREETQYF. The CDR3 DNA sequence: TGTGCCAGCAGCTTAGCGCGGGAAGAGACCCAGTACTTC. The chain uses TRBV7-2 and TRBJ2-5; tentatively, D is TRBD2 (5 bases). The length of the CDR3 is 13 residues. The V end was cut by 0 bases, the J end by 3 bases, with 5 bases between. Per the germline V gene, CDR1 is SGHTA and CDR2 is FQGNSA.

The V and J genes are TRBV27 and TRBJ1-1; no clear D. This CDR3 spans 13 amino acids. The germline CDR1 and CDR2 sequences are MNHEY and SMNVEV (reference sequence). V lost 7 bases and J lost 6, with 15 bases in between. The CDR3 here is CASTVGLGAEAFF. The CDR3 DNA follows: TGTGCCAGCACAGTCGGACTTGGGGCTGAAGCTTTCTTT.

This chain connects TRBV5-1 to TRBJ2-2; weak D call: TRBD1 (6 bases). The CDR3 spans 16 residues. The ends were cut back, 5 bases at V and 2 bases at J, with 16 bases in the middle. Germline CDR1 reads SGHRS; CDR2 reads YFSETQ. The chain's CDR3 is CASRSTEGVNTGELFF. The CDR3 region has the DNA TGCGCCAGCAGGTCCACAGAGGGGGTAAACACCGGGGAGCTGTTTTTT. The full variable domain, with the rest looked up from reference TRBV5-1 and TRBJ2-2, is KAGVTQTPRYLIKTRGQQVTLSCSPISGHRSVSWYQQTPGQGLQFLFEYFSETQRNKGNFPGRFSGRQFSNSRSEMNVSTLELGDSALYLCASRSTEGVNTGELFFGEGSRLTVL.

The CDR3 loop reads CSLSGSYNEQFF. DNA of the CDR3: TGCAGCTTAAGCGGCTCCTACAATGAGCAGTTCTTC. The chain is built from TRBV29-1 and TRBJ2-1; D perhaps matches TRBD2 (5 bases). V dropped 8 bases and J dropped 0 bases, with 8 bases sitting between them. CDR3 size: 12 residues. Per germline, CDR1 SQVTM and CDR2 ANQGSEA.

This clone has a single count. This chain uses TRBV6-6 with TRBJ1-1, with 8 positions matching TRBD1. Unmatched junction bases numbered 5, after V lost 7 bases and J lost 7 bases. The CDR3 is 12 residues long. CDR1 and CDR2 from the germline V gene are MNHNY and SVGAGI (reference sequence). The CDR3 loop reads CASTATGGEAFF. As DNA, the CDR3 is TGTGCCAGCACCGCAACAGGGGGTGAAGCTTTCTTT.

This chain links TRBV7-3 with TRBJ2-1; D call uncertain. The V end lost 5 bases, the J end lost 0 bases, and 14 bases lay between the germline ends. Germline CDR1 is SGHTA and CDR2 is FQGTGA. There are 16 residues in the CDR3. The CDR3 sequence: CASSPNSLSSYNEQFF. The CDR3 bases are TGTGCCAGCAGCCCTAATTCTCTAAGCTCCTACAATGAGCAGTTCTTC.

The J gene is TRBJ1-1, the V gene TRBV19; D is unresolved. V lost 7 bases, J lost 4 bases, and 19 bases lay in between. Germline V CDR1 and CDR2: LNHDA, SQIVND (reference sequence). The CDR3 spans 15 residues. CDR3 bases: TGTGCCAGTACCACAAACACGGGAGTGAGCACTGAAGCTTTCTTT. Protein: CASTTNTGVSTEAFF.

The rearrangement joins TRBV7-9 to TRBJ1-4; D is unclear. This CDR3 is built from 16 residues. V lost 1 base and J 0 bases, leaving 9 bases between the germline ends. Germline V gene sequence: CDR1 SEHNR, CDR2 FQNEAQ (reference sequence). The CDR3 sequence is CASSLGNPATNEKLFF. Here the CDR3 DNA reads TGTGCCAGCAGCTTAGGAAACCCAGCAACTAATGAAAAACTGTTTTTT.

The chain has TRBV7-9 and TRBJ2-7, with 8 bases matching TRBD2. The CDR3 runs to 13 residues. Germline CDR1 and CDR2: SEHNR and FQNEAQ (reference sequence). DNA for the CDR3: TGTGCTAGCCGGGAGGGCCAATTTTACGAGCAGTACTTC. Translated: CASREGQFYEQYF. Together with reference TRBV7-9 and TRBJ2-7, the CDR3 gives the full variable domain: DTGVSQNPRHKITKRGQNVTFRCDPISEHNRLYWYRQTLGQGPEFLTYFQNEAQLEKSRLLSDRFSAERPKGSFSTLEIQRTEQGDSAMYLCASREGQFYEQYFGPGTRLTVT.

The chain has TRBV5-6 and TRBJ2-1; 7 positions match TRBD2. This CDR3 spans 17 amino acids. With 2 bases clipped from V and 5 bases from J, the junction kept 13 bases outside the gene matches. Germline values: CDR1 SGHDT, CDR2 YYEEEE. CDR3 nucleotides: TGTGCCAGCAGCTTTGTTTTAGTCGGCGGGAGAAACAATGAGCAGTTCTTC. Translating gives CASSFVLVGGRNNEQFF.

The chain recombines TRBV9 with TRBJ1-5; D possibly corresponds to TRBD1 (5 bases). V lost 2 bases and J lost 8, with 11 bases in between. The CDR3 extends over 13 amino acids. CDR1 and CDR2 from the germline V gene are SGDLS and YYNGEE. CDR3 protein: CASSVNGGEPQHF. For the CDR3, the DNA is TGTGCCAGCAGCGTCAACGGGGGGGAGCCCCAGCATTTT. Full variable domain (outside the CDR3, taken from reference TRBV9 and TRBJ1-5): DSGVTQTPKHLITATGQRVTLRCSPRSGDLSVYWYQQSLDQGLQFLIQYYNGEERAKGNILERFSAQQFPDLHSELNLSSLELGDSALYFCASSVNGGEPQHFGDGTRLSIL.

The count of this clone is one. The chain carries TRBV5-4 and TRBJ2-3; 12 nucleotides align to TRBD2. The CDR3 has 16 residues. Germline assignment: CDR1 SGHNT and CDR2 YYREEE (reference sequence). V was clipped by 3 bases and J by 6 bases; unmatched bases: 8. CDR3 in DNA: TGTGCCAGCAGCTCGTTGACTAGCGGGAGTATGGATACGCAGTATTTT. Protein sequence: CASSSLTSGSMDTQYF.

This clone was picked up one time. The chain joins TRBV19 to TRBJ2-2; 8 positions agree with TRBD2. The CDR3 covers 18 residues. Germline CDR1 is LNHDA and CDR2 is SQIVND (reference sequence). The ends lost 3 bases at V and 3 bases at J; junction bases unmatched: 12. The CDR3 loop is CASSIRRGLAGYTGELFF. CDR3 DNA: TGTGCCAGTAGTATTAGGAGGGGTCTAGCGGGTTACACCGGGGAGCTGTTTTTT.

The V gene is TRBV11-3, the J gene TRBJ2-3; tentative D call: TRBD2 (5 bases). Germline V gene sequence: CDR1 SGHNT, CDR2 YENEEA. V lost 5 bases and J 2 bases, leaving 11 bases between the germline ends. The CDR3 extends over 14 amino acids. The CDR3 DNA reads TGTGCCAGCAGCCCCGGACTGATCACAGATACGCAGTATTTT. It codes for CASSPGLITDTQYF.

The chain couples TRBV28 to TRBJ2-1; 7 bases align to TRBD2. The CDR3 loop spans 14 amino acids. Germline V gives CDR1 MDHEN, CDR2 SYDVKM. J lost 2 bases, V lost 8 bases, and 6 bases had no gene match. Here the CDR3 DNA reads TGTGCCAGCCACGTAGCGGGCACCTACAATGAGCAGTTCTTC. Encoded protein: CASHVAGTYNEQFF.

In this sample, this clone turned up once. The J gene is TRBJ2-3, the V gene TRBV19; 7 bases align to TRBD2. CDR1 and CDR2 from the germline V gene are LNHDA and SQIVND (reference sequence). With 1 base clipped from V and 1 base from J, the junction kept 2 bases outside the gene matches. The CDR3 runs to 15 residues. The CDR3 nucleotides read TGTGCCAGTAGTATAGTAGCGGGCGGCACAGATACGCAGTATTTT. This encodes CASSIVAGGTDTQYF.

This rearrangement joins TRBV18 to TRBJ2-3; 7 bases fit TRBD1. The CDR3 is 16 amino acids. Trimming cost V 4 bases and J 4 bases; bases outside gene matches: 11. CDR1 is KGHSH and CDR2 is LQKENI in the germline V gene. The CDR3 bases are TGTGCCAGCTCACTAACCGACAGGGATGGGTCAGATACGCAGTATTTT. As protein: CASSLTDRDGSDTQYF.

The chain has TRBV6-5 and TRBJ1-2, with D possibly matching TRBD1 (5 bases). Trimming took off 5 bases at V and 5 bases at J, with 15 bases between the two ends. Germline CDR1 is MNHEY and CDR2 is SVGAGI. The CDR3 sequence is 14 residues long. The CDR3 here is CASSRGRADYGYTF. The DNA for the CDR3 is TGTGCCAGCAGTAGGGGCCGGGCTGATTATGGCTACACCTTC.

This clone has only one observation. V and J are TRBV7-2 and TRBJ2-2; possibly TRBD2 for D (5 bases). V gave up 3 bases and J gave up 7 bases, with 9 bases separating them. The germline CDR1 and CDR2 sequences are SGHTA and FQGNSA. CDR3 length: 13 amino acids. The CDR3: CASSFGKFGELFF. The CDR3 DNA is TGTGCCAGCAGCTTCGGGAAATTCGGGGAGCTGTTTTTT. The full variable domain, in which reference TRBV7-2 and TRBJ2-2 provide the parts outside the CDR3, is GAGVSQSPSNKVTEKGKDVELRCDPISGHTALYWYRQSLGQGLEFLIYFQGNSAPDKSGLPSDRFSAERTGGSVSTLTIQRTQQEDSAVYLCASSFGKFGELFFGEGSRLTVL.

This clone was recorded once. This chain connects TRBV6-4 to TRBJ2-3; 9 positions match TRBD2. This CDR3 comprises 15 residues. V dropped 6 bases and J dropped 3; count of bases not matched to a gene: 7. CDR1 and CDR2 (germline): MRHNA, SNTAGT. CDR3 residues: CASSLSGSSTDTQYF. CDR3 sequence (DNA): TGTGCCAGCAGCCTTAGCGGGAGTTCGACAGATACGCAGTATTTT.

CDR3 sequence (DNA): TGCGCCAGCAGCTTGGAGGGCGGGAGAAGTACCGGGGAGCTGTTTTTT. This codes for CASSLEGGRSTGELFF. The chain employs TRBV5-1 and TRBJ2-2; 7 bases are a match to TRBD2. Trimming at V came to 0 bases and at J to 5 bases, leaving 7 bases not matched to a gene. Per germline, CDR1 SGHRS and CDR2 YFSETQ. This CDR3 comprises 16 residues.

J is TRBJ2-1 and V is TRBV9; 8 bases fit TRBD1. The germline gives CDR1 SGDLS, CDR2 YYNGEE. V was pared by 0 bases and J by 4 bases, with 12 bases of the junction left unmatched. The CDR3 sequence is 18 residues long. The CDR3 loop is CASSVVWEGQGHYNEQFF. CDR3 coding DNA: TGTGCCAGCAGCGTAGTTTGGGAAGGACAGGGCCATTACAATGAGCAGTTCTTC.